These 30 T cell receptor beta chains share one sample of origin, sequenced in a study of beta chain features in type 1 diabetes. Of the isolated RNA, all was reverse transcribed, and so the sequenced material was expressed TCRB transcripts. Measured with immunoSEQ multiplex PCR; TCRdb has only the in-frame clones, and not every one. This table holds under 300,000 clones, approximately 8.1% found once. What was sequenced was central memory CD4+ T cells from blood. These receptors all come from a young woman in good health.

The sample holds a few counts of this clone. The chain links TRBV27 to TRBJ2-1, with TRBD2 matching 10 bases. Germline V gene data show CDR1 as MNHEY and CDR2 as SMNVEV (reference sequence). The CDR3 sequence is 12 residues long. Germline trimming cut 3 bases from V and 13 bases from J; bases unmatched to any gene: 3. CDR3 region: CASSFLAGVQFF. CDR3 sequence (DNA): TGTGCCAGCAGTTTTCTAGCGGGAGTTCAGTTCTTC.

The chain employs TRBV19 and TRBJ1-5; D gene uncertain. The germline V and J ends were trimmed by 1 base and 3 bases, with 10 bases remaining between them. CDR3 length: 15 amino acids. Germline CDR1 and CDR2: LNHDA and SQIVND (reference sequence). The CDR3 reads CASSIGTAPNQPQHF. The CDR3 region has the DNA TGTGCCAGTAGTATAGGGACGGCTCCCAATCAGCCCCAGCATTTT.

The chain couples TRBV9 to TRBJ1-1; D is unclear. The CDR3 sequence is 13 residues long. The V and J ends lost 3 bases and 7 bases respectively, with 13 bases between them. Looked up from germline, CDR1 is SGDLS and CDR2 is YYNGEE. The CDR3 reads CASSGISEGEAFF. The CDR3 bases are TGTGCCAGCAGCGGTATCAGTGAGGGTGAAGCTTTCTTT. Variable domain in full (rest from reference TRBV9 and TRBJ1-1): DSGVTQTPKHLITATGQRVTLRCSPRSGDLSVYWYQQSLDQGLQFLIQYYNGEERAKGNILERFSAQQFPDLHSELNLSSLELGDSALYFCASSGISEGEAFFGQGTRLTVV.

The chain recombines TRBV7-3 with TRBJ2-1, with 8 bases lining up with TRBD1. The ends lost 5 bases at V and 3 bases at J; junction bases unmatched: 12. From germline, CDR1 is SGHTA and CDR2 FQGTGA. The CDR3 has 17 amino acids. The CDR3 loop is CASSPALEDRDYNEQFF. In DNA, the CDR3 is TGTGCCAGCAGCCCAGCGTTGGAGGACAGGGACTACAATGAGCAGTTCTTC.

The rearrangement uses TRBV9 and TRBJ2-1; D is unclear. From germline, CDR1 is SGDLS and CDR2 YYNGEE. The CDR3 is 13 amino acids. V was trimmed by 2 bases and J by 7 bases, leaving 10 bases between them. CDR3 sequence: CASSVHPGNEQFF. DNA for the CDR3: TGTGCCAGCAGCGTTCATCCCGGGAATGAGCAGTTCTTC.

This clone was seen only a few times. The J gene is TRBJ2-2, the V gene TRBV7-2; D is undetermined. Trimming left V 7 bases short and J 1 base short, with 4 bases between. Germline V gives CDR1 SGHTA, CDR2 FQGNSA. This CDR3 comprises 12 residues. CDR3 DNA: TGTGCCAGCACCTTGAACACCGGGGAGCTGTTTTTT. It is translated as CASTLNTGELFF.

The chain recombines TRBV29-1 with TRBJ1-2; maybe TRBD1 (5 bases). The germline CDR1 and CDR2 sequences are SQVTM and ANQGSEA. V lost 6 bases and J lost 6, with 11 bases in between. The CDR3 spans 11 residues. CDR3 amino acids: CSVLGQDGYTF. CDR3 DNA sequence: TGCAGCGTGTTAGGACAAGATGGCTACACCTTC. Full variable domain (missing parts from reference TRBV29-1 and TRBJ1-2): SAVISQKPSRDICQRGTSLTIQCQVDSQVTMMFWYRQQPGQSLTLIATANQGSEATYESGFVIDKFPISRPNLTFSTLTVSNMSPEDSSIYLCSVLGQDGYTFGSGTRLTVV.

The chain employs TRBV7-6 and TRBJ2-2; D is undetermined. The CDR3 has 14 residues. Trimming removed 5 bases from V and 1 base from J, with 8 bases in between. Looked up from germline, CDR1 is SGHVS and CDR2 is FNYEAQ. CDR3 in amino acids: CASSELWNTGELFF. The CDR3 DNA reads as TGTGCCAGCAGCGAGCTTTGGAACACCGGGGAGCTGTTTTTT. The full variable domain, its missing parts supplied by reference TRBV7-6 and TRBJ2-2, is GAGVSQSPRYKVTKRGQDVALRCDPISGHVSLYWYRQALGQGPEFLTYFNYEAQQDKSGLPNDRFSAERPEGSISTLTIQRTEQRDSAMYRCASSELWNTGELFFGEGSRLTVL.

The V gene is TRBV19, the J gene TRBJ2-7, with D perhaps matching TRBD1 (5 bases). With 5 bases removed from V and 2 bases from J, the gap between germline ends came to 13 bases. This CDR3 comprises 14 residues. Per germline, CDR1 LNHDA and CDR2 SQIVND (reference sequence). The CDR3 is CASSDLDRAYEQYF. CDR3 nucleotide sequence: TGTGCCAGTAGTGACCTCGACAGAGCCTACGAGCAGTACTTC.

This clone was detected only a few times. This chain joins TRBV9 and TRBJ1-2; 11 bases are shared with TRBD1. The CDR3 has 14 amino acids. Germline CDR1 and CDR2: SGDLS and YYNGEE. V lost 2 bases, J lost 8 bases, and 5 bases stayed unmatched. The CDR3 loop reads CASSVQGQGVGYTF. The CDR3 region has the DNA TGTGCCAGCAGCGTCCAGGGACAGGGGGTGGGCTACACCTTC.

The chain uses TRBV6-5 and TRBJ2-5, with TRBD2 matching over 7 bases. The CDR3 loop spans 13 amino acids. The J segment lost 2 bases and the V segment lost 4 bases, leaving 1 base of the junction unmatched. Germline values: CDR1 MNHEY, CDR2 SVGAGI. The CDR3 DNA follows: TGTGCCAGCAGTTTGGGAGGGCAAGAGACCCAGTACTTC. Its protein product is CASSLGGQETQYF.

A few counts support this clone. The chain links TRBV27 to TRBJ1-2, with D tentatively TRBD1 (5 bases). CDR3 length: 15 residues. The ends were cut back, 2 bases at V and 0 bases at J, with 10 bases in the middle. Germline CDR1 MNHEY, CDR2 SMNVEV (reference sequence). The CDR3 coding sequence is TGTGCCAGCAGTTTAGAATGGGGACCTAACTATGGCTACACCTTC. Protein product: CASSLEWGPNYGYTF.

This clone has just a few counts. The J gene is TRBJ2-5, the V gene TRBV4-3, with D perhaps matching TRBD2 (7 bases). Germline assignment: CDR1 LGHNA and CDR2 YSLEER. The CDR3 contains 15 residues. Deletions cut 4 bases from V and 5 bases from J, with 17 bases between. The CDR3 DNA follows: TGCGCCAGCAGCCCCCGGGGGGCCTGGGGGGAGACCCAGTACTTC. It codes for CASSPRGAWGETQYF.

In its sample, this clone was seen many times. The genes are TRBV19 and TRBJ1-1, with TRBD1 identical over 7 bases. CDR3 length: 15 residues. Per the germline V gene, CDR1 is LNHDA and CDR2 is SQIVND (reference sequence). After removal of 3 bases from V and 7 bases from J, the junction contained 11 bases not matched to a gene. CDR3 region: CASSIQPRGRGEAFF. CDR3 DNA: TGTGCCAGTAGTATTCAACCCAGGGGGAGAGGTGAAGCTTTCTTT.

This clone came up many times. V usage is TRBV11-2 and J usage is TRBJ2-7; 10 positions match TRBD2. The CDR3 covers 14 residues. The V segment lost 6 bases and the J segment 3 bases; nucleotides outside the gene matches: 5. Germline V gene lookup returns CDR1 SGHAT and CDR2 FQNNGV. The CDR3 DNA is TGTGCCAGCAGTCTAAGCGGGAGGGACTACGAGCAGTACTTC. Encoded protein: CASSLSGRDYEQYF.

The J gene is TRBJ2-4, the V gene TRBV7-3; D not certain. Germline values: CDR1 SGHTA, CDR2 FQGTGA. The V gene lost 5 bases and the J gene lost 5 bases, with 4 bases spanning the gap. There are 11 residues in the CDR3. CDR3 in DNA: TGTGCCAGCAGCGAACAAAACATTCAGTACTTC. Residues: CASSEQNIQYF.

In its sample, this clone was seen many times. The chain uses TRBV15 and TRBJ1-4, with D maybe TRBD1 (6 bases). The CDR3 length is 14 residues. CDR1 and CDR2 from the germline V gene are LNHNV and YYDKDF (reference sequence). The V end was cut by 7 bases, the J end by 4 bases, with 13 bases between. For the CDR3, the DNA is TGTGCCACCAAGGAGGGGGGCGATAATGAAAAACTGTTTTTT. It codes for CATKEGGDNEKLFF. Complete variable domain (other parts from reference TRBV15 and TRBJ1-4): DAMVIQNPRYQVTQFGKPVTLSCSQTLNHNVMYWYQQKSSQAPKLLFHYYDKDFNNEADTPDNFQSRRPNTSFCFLDIRSPGLGDTAMYLCATKEGGDNEKLFFGSGTQLSVL.

Only a few counts were recorded for this clone. The chain couples TRBV23-1 to TRBJ2-1; D is perhaps TRBD2 (5 bases). TRBV23-1 falls under the ORF class, with uncertain function. V gave up 6 bases and J gave up 9 bases, with 12 bases separating them. The CDR3 length is 12 residues. In nucleotides, the CDR3 is TGCGCCAGCAGCCGGACCCGGGGTGAGCAGTTCTTC. As protein: CASSRTRGEQFF.

The chain is built from TRBV6-6 and TRBJ1-2; TRBD1 aligns across 9 bases. With V trimmed by 5 bases and J by 7 bases, 2 bases remained unmatched. The CDR3 sequence is 12 residues long. Germline values: CDR1 MNHNY, CDR2 SVGAGI (reference sequence). The CDR3 DNA reads as TGTGCCAGCAGTACAGGGGGCGGTGGCTACACCTTC. Its translation is CASSTGGGGYTF.

This clone was seen a few times. The rearrangement uses TRBV29-1 and TRBJ1-2; D not certain. V was shortened by 7 bases and J by 3 bases, with 12 bases between the two germline ends. CDR3 length equals 12 residues. CDR1 is SQVTM and CDR2 is ANQGSEA in the germline V gene. The DNA of the CDR3 is TGCAGCGGTCTGGGCGAGGACTATGGCTACACCTTC. Translation gives CSGLGEDYGYTF.

The chain combines TRBV28 with TRBJ2-5, with 9 bases matching TRBD1. With 5 bases clipped from V and 5 bases from J, the junction kept 9 bases outside the gene matches. Germline CDR1 reads MDHEN; CDR2 reads SYDVKM. The CDR3 has 15 amino acids. In nucleotides, the CDR3 is TGTGCCAGCAGTGCCCCGGGACAGGGTAGGGAGACCCAGTACTTC. This gives the protein CASSAPGQGRETQYF.

This clone was seen ten or more times. This sequence joins TRBV7-2 and TRBJ2-7; D is undetermined. CDR1 and CDR2 from the germline V gene are SGHTA and FQGNSA. Trimming removed 3 bases from V and 2 bases from J, with 8 bases in between. The length of the CDR3 is 13 residues. CDR3 nucleotide sequence: TGTGCCAGCAGCTTTCCTTCTGCCTACGAGCAGTACGTC. Translation gives CASSFPSAYEQYV.

V usage is TRBV18 and J usage is TRBJ2-5; D not certain. Germline V gene sequence: CDR1 KGHSH, CDR2 LQKENI. V lost 6 bases and J 1 base, leaving 3 bases between the germline ends. This CDR3 has 11 amino acids. CDR3 residues: CASSRQETQYF. The CDR3 DNA is TGTGCCAGCTCCCGCCAAGAGACCCAGTACTTC. Full variable domain (rest looked up from reference TRBV18 and TRBJ2-5): NAGVMQNPRHLVRRRGQEARLRCSPMKGHSHVYWYRQLPEEGLKFMVYLQKENIIDESGMPKERFSAEFPKEGPSILRIQQVVRGDSAAYFCASSRQETQYFGPGTRLLVL.

The V gene is TRBV5-1, the J gene TRBJ2-3; 7 bases are a match to TRBD1. Germline values: CDR1 SGHRS, CDR2 YFSETQ. The CDR3 length is 14 residues. Trimming took 5 bases from V and 2 from J; bases not matched to a gene: 5. The CDR3 here is CASRPTGTTDTQYF. Here the CDR3 DNA reads TGCGCCAGCAGGCCGACAGGGACCACAGATACGCAGTATTTT. The complete variable domain, with remaining parts taken from reference TRBV5-1 and TRBJ2-3, reads KAGVTQTPRYLIKTRGQQVTLSCSPISGHRSVSWYQQTPGQGLQFLFEYFSETQRNKGNFPGRFSGRQFSNSRSEMNVSTLELGDSALYLCASRPTGTTDTQYFGPGTRLTVL.

This clone was counted between two and nine times. V gene TRBV5-1 combines with J gene TRBJ2-1; 7 positions match TRBD1. The CDR3 length is 13 residues. V shed 3 bases and J 5 bases; nucleotides not matched to a gene: 2. Germline values: CDR1 SGHRS, CDR2 YFSETQ. Here the CDR3 reads CASSSGQNNEQFF. The CDR3 coding sequence is TGCGCCAGCAGCTCGGGACAGAACAATGAGCAGTTCTTC.

To note about this clone: With a much larger clone just one base away, this may be a read error. The gene calls are TRBV30 and TRBJ1-1, with D hard to call. Between the trimmed V and J ends, which lost 7 bases and 4 bases, there was a span of 16 bases. CDR1 is GTSNPN and CDR2 is SVGIG in the germline V gene (reference sequence). This CDR3 region has 13 residues. CDR3 bases: TGTGCCTCCCGCCTCGGGATGAGCACTGAAGCTTTCTTT. Protein: CASRLGMSTEAFF.

V usage is TRBV29-1 and J usage is TRBJ1-2; 9 nucleotides align to TRBD1. The junction had 5 bases not matched to a gene; V was cut back by 2 bases and J by 7 bases. This CDR3 region has 13 residues. The germline V gene encodes CDR1 SQVTM and CDR2 ANQGSEA. In DNA, the CDR3 is TGCAGCGTTGAAAGGACAGGGGTAGGTGGCTACACCTTC. It yields the protein CSVERTGVGGYTF.

The J gene is TRBJ2-1, the V gene TRBV25-1, with 8 bases identical to TRBD2. Trimming removed 5 bases from V and 7 bases from J; junction bases left unmatched: 10. The length of the CDR3 is 15 residues. The germline V gene encodes CDR1 MGHDK and CDR2 SYGVNS. In DNA, the CDR3 is TGTGCCAGCAGTCCCCGGGGGGGGACGCTTAATGAGCAGTTCTTC. This gives the protein CASSPRGGTLNEQFF.

In its sample, this clone was seen a few times. This chain connects TRBV7-2 to TRBJ2-3, with TRBD2 matching 11 bases. V gave up 5 bases and J gave up 3 bases; unmatched junction bases: 10. The germline V gene has CDR1 SGHTA and CDR2 FQGNSA. The CDR3 covers 17 residues. The CDR3 loop is CASSQTLLAGVTDTQYF. DNA of the CDR3: TGTGCCAGCAGCCAGACCTTACTAGCGGGAGTTACAGATACGCAGTATTTT.

This clone has a handful of counts. The chain is built from TRBV11-3 and TRBJ1-2; a possible D gene is TRBD1 (6 bases). CDR1 is SGHNT and CDR2 is YENEEA in the germline V gene. The CDR3 length is 13 residues. The V end was cut by 5 bases, the J end by 6 bases, with 13 bases between. In DNA form, the CDR3 reads TGTGCCAGCAGCCAGACACAGGGTAATGGCTACACCTTC. It encodes CASSQTQGNGYTF.